This TCR beta chain emerged from a study of CD8+CD57+ T cells in acquired aplastic anemia. Study summary: On average, sorted CD4+ and CD8+ cells gave 3.2 ug of DNA.

Genomic DNA, serving as template, underwent TCR beta VDJ and CDR3 profiling. One entry per CDR3 protein, called by TCRdb with MiXCR from the reads. Among about 270,000 distinct CDR3 sequences listed, around 60% were seen once. This clonotype was seen more than once but under ten times. Sequencing input: sorted CD4+, CD8+, or CD8+CD57+ T cells (not recorded which) from PBMCs. This clonotype was obtained from a human donor with severe aplastic anemia or a healthy control (not recorded which).

The CDR3 loop reads CASSRQGGTEAFF. CDR3 nucleotide sequence: TGTGCCAGCAGTCGACAGGGAGGTACTGAAGCTTTCTTT. J is TRBJ1-1 and V is TRBV25-1; 7 nucleotides agree with TRBD1. V shed 5 bases, J shed 5 bases, and the junction held 5 bases outside the gene matches. Germline-derived CDR1 and CDR2 are MGHDK and SYGVNS. CDR3 length: 13 amino acids. The variable domain in full, with the rest retrieved from reference TRBV25-1 and TRBJ1-1, is EADIYQTPRYLVIGTGKKITLECSQTMGHDKMYWYQQDPGMELHLIHYSYGVNSTEKGDLSSESTVSRIRTEHFPLTLESARPSHTSQYLCASSRQGGTEAFFGQGTRLTVV.